The 2 T cell receptor beta chains below were found in one sample sequenced in a study of control samples from healthy donors and cancer patients. Sequencing was performed with immunoSEQ multiplex PCR; in TCRdb, only in-frame clones are kept and a portion is missing. Altogether about 110,000 clones are present, around 80% being singletons, with the ten largest covering 6.5%. The sequenced material came from blood. The receptor set was obtained from a man between 18 and 35 years old in good health.

This chain joins TRBV12-5 and TRBJ1-4; tentatively, D is TRBD1 (5 bases). Germline lookup yields CDR1 LGHNT and CDR2 FRNRAP. The CDR3 covers 16 residues. V was clipped by 5 bases and J by 0 bases, with 13 bases between them. CDR3 sequence reads: CASGRGLGTTNEKLFF. In DNA, the CDR3 is TGTGCTAGTGGTCGGGGGTTGGGTACAACTAATGAAAAACTGTTTTTT.

The V gene is TRBV6-1, the J gene TRBJ2-3, with D perhaps matching TRBD2 (6 bases). The V and J ends lost 1 base and 1 base respectively, with 12 bases between them. The length of the CDR3 is 16 residues. Germline CDR1 and CDR2: MNHNS and SASEGT. The CDR3 region has the DNA TGTGCCAGCAGTGAAGAATGGACGGGGGGCACAGATACGCAGTATTTT. The encoded protein is CASSEEWTGGTDTQYF.